Listed below are T cell receptor beta chains from one sample, sequenced in a study of cytomegalovirus exposure and HLA in healthy donors. The protocol was immunoSEQ multiplex PCR, while the TCRdb copy is restricted to in-frame clones and leaves out a portion. Its listing shows some 110,000 clones. Material for sequencing was PBMCs. The receptor source for this set is a man between 35 and 55 years old in good health and CMV-seropositive. Both conserved end residues are part of each CDR3. A D gene is named only where the DNA matches it firmly.

v_gene	len	d_gene	j_gene	CDR3aa	CDR3nt
TRBV5-1	14	NA	TRBJ2-7	CASSLARGDYEQYF	TGCGCCAGCAGCTTGGCCAGGGGTGACTACGAGCAGTACTTC
TRBV7-6	12	NA	TRBJ1-2	CASSPKRDGYTF	TGTGCCAGCAGCCCTAAACGAGATGGCTACACCTTC
TRBV27	11	NA	TRBJ2-2	CASSSYGELFF	TGTGCCAGCAGTTCGTACGGGGAGCTGTTTTTT
TRBV6-5	14	NA	TRBJ1-1	CASMVLRPGGEAFF	TGTGCCAGCATGGTTCTAAGGCCTGGAGGTGAAGCTTTCTTT
TRBV7-3	15	NA	TRBJ1-5	CASRRHRYGVQPQHF	TGTGCCAGCAGGCGCCACAGATACGGGGTCCAGCCCCAGCATTTT
TRBV7-9	12	NA	TRBJ1-5	CASSLATGPQHF	TGTGCCAGCAGCTTGGCAACAGGGCCCCAGCATTTT
TRBV11-2	16	TRBD1	TRBJ1-2	CASSHMGQGLNYGYTF	TGTGCCAGCAGCCACATGGGACAGGGGCTTAACTATGGCTACACCTTC
TRBV9	13	TRBD1	TRBJ1-2	CASRRDSNYGYTF	TGTGCCAGCAGGCGGGACAGCAACTATGGCTACACCTTC
TRBV4-2	16	NA	TRBJ2-1	CASSPRLLALDNEQFF	TGTGCCAGCAGCCCCCGACTACTAGCACTTGACAATGAGCAGTTCTTC
TRBV5-1	17	TRBD1	TRBJ1-6	CASSAYLGQGYNSPLHF	TGCGCCAGCAGCGCCTACCTAGGACAGGGATATAATTCACCCCTCCACTTT
TRBV27	16	TRBD2	TRBJ2-7	CASSPGLAPSRDEQYF	TGTGCCAGCAGTCCGGGACTAGCGCCTTCTCGGGACGAGCAGTACTTC
TRBV11-3	14	NA	TRBJ2-7	CASSPGPSSYEQYF	TGTGCCAGCAGCCCAGGGCCTAGCTCCTACGAGCAGTACTTC
TRBV6-1	18	NA	TRBJ2-7	CASSENQNVAGLTYEQYF	TGTGCCAGCAGTGAAAATCAAAACGTGGCAGGGTTGACCTACGAGCAGTACTTC
TRBV23-1	16	TRBD1	TRBJ2-3	CASSRADRATTDTQYF	TGCGCCAGCAGTCGCGCGGACAGGGCAACCACAGATACGCAGTATTTT
TRBV6-1	15	NA	TRBJ1-5	CASSRRDNINQPQHF	TGTGCCAGCAGCCGCAGGGACAACATAAATCAGCCCCAGCATTTT
TRBV20-1	11	TRBD2	TRBJ2-1	CSAGPGGEQFF	TGCAGTGCCGGCCCGGGGGGTGAGCAGTTCTTC
TRBV5-6	16	TRBD2	TRBJ2-2	CASSPVLAGGTGELFF	TGTGCCAGCAGCCCTGTACTAGCGGGAGGCACCGGGGAGCTGTTTTTT
TRBV18	17	TRBD1	TRBJ1-3	CASSPRWDRGDGNTIYF	TGTGCCAGCTCACCGAGGTGGGACAGGGGAGATGGAAACACCATATATTTT